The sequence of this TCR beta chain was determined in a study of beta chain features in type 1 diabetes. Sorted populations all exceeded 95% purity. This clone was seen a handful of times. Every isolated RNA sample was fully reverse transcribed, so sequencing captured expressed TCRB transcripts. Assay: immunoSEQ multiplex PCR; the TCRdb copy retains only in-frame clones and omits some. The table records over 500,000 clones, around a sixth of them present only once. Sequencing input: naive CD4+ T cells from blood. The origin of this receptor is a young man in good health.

Written as DNA, the CDR3 is TGTGCCAGCAGCTTTGGCACCTTCAACACTGAAGCTTTCTTT. Protein sequence: CASSFGTFNTEAFF. This chain joins TRBV5-4 and TRBJ1-1, with no clear D. With 2 bases removed from V and 2 bases from J, the gap between germline ends came to 10 bases. The germline CDR1 and CDR2 sequences are SGHNT and YYREEE (reference sequence). This CDR3 spans 14 amino acids.